This T cell receptor (beta chain) is from a study of graft-versus-host responses after intestinal transplantation. The wider study: All recipients were transplanted with multivisceral, liver-intestinal, or isolated intestinal grafts.

The CDR3 length is 15 residues. The V segment lost 6 bases and the J segment 3 bases; nucleotides outside the gene matches: 9. Germline loops: CDR1 MDHEN, CDR2 SYDVKM. The method was immunoSEQ multiplex PCR; TCRdb's version includes in-frame clones alone and lacks a portion of them. In the table there are about 70,000 clones, around 95% of which are singletons. For this clone: What it binds is unknown.

This TCR was recovered from a human donor who received an intestinal transplant. This chain links TRBV28 with TRBJ2-5; 8 nucleotides match TRBD1. This material consisted of unstimulated CD8+ T cells sorted from spleen or lymph node cells, taken before intestinal transplant. CDR3 loop: CASSDRGFLKETQYF. DNA of the CDR3: TGTGCCAGCAGCGACAGGGGATTTTTAAAAGAGACCCAGTACTTC.